This T cell receptor beta chain was obtained from a study of blood T cell repertoires in COVID-19. The CDR3 is 17 amino acids. In germline, CDR1 is SGDLS, CDR2 YYNGEE. Trimming cost V 0 bases and J 3 bases, with 16 bases left between them. As handled by the study authors: Cell counts per sample came from amplifying reference gene primers. Sequencing used immunoSEQ multiplex PCR; TCRdb keeps in-frame clones, though not all of them. V and J calls and clone size are those listed in that table; D and trimming were worked out from the DNA. The sample yields a few hundred thousand clones, 85% seen once. The TCR comes from a man aged 40-50 years who had recovered from COVID-19. V is TRBV9 and J is TRBJ2-1; D not resolved. Sequenced input: PBMCs or T cells enriched from blood (not recorded which). Here the CDR3 reads CASSVGGGNGGYNEQFF. As DNA, the CDR3 is TGTGCCAGCAGCGTAGGAGGCGGAAACGGCGGCTACAATGAGCAGTTCTTC.